This T cell receptor (beta chain) was captured in a study of CXCR3-negative and CXCR3-positive naive CD8 T cells. Study-wide results and limits: TRBV-TRBJ usage was alike in naive CXCR3-negative and CXCR3-positive cells but differed in memory cells. The TRB CDR3s that CXCR3-positive naive cells carried were more hydrophobic than those of CXCR3-negative naive cells. For the naive subsets, surface CD5 was similar, and TCR strength was inferred from TRB CDR3 properties.

Note on this clonotype: Its antigen remains unknown.

TRB cDNA libraries were made by UMI-labeled 5' RACE. TCRdb reanalyzed the 5' RACE reads, giving one entry per CDR3 protein sequence and no DNA. This listing includes some 140,000 distinct CDR3 sequences. The V gene's germline CDR1 is SGDLS and CDR2 YYNGEE. The CDR3 has 15 amino acids. Sequencing was done on a sample of naive CXCR3+ CD8+ T cells from blood. Regarding subset: CD45RO-CCR7+CD27+CD95- naive CD8+ T cells expressing CXCR3 (TNR3+). The chain combines TRBV9 with TRBJ2-1; TCRdb calls TRBD2, which cannot be checked without DNA. The sequence derives from a human donor in good health. Some clones in this sample may be carry-over from other donors' samples. This CDR3 reads CASSARGDPNAEQFF.